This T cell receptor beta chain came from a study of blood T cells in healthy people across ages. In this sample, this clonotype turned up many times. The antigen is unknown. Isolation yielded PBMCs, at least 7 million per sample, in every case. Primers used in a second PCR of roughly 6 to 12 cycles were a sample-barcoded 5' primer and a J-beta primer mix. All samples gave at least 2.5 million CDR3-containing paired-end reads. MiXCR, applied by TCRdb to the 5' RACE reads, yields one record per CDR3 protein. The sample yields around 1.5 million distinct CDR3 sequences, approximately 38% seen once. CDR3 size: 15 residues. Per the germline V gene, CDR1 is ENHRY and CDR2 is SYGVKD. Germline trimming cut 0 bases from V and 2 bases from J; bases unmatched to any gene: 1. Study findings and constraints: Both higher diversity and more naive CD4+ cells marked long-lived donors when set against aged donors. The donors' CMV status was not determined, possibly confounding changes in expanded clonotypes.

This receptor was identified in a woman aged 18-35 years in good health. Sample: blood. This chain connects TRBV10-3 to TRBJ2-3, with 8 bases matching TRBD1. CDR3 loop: CAISESQGATDTQYF. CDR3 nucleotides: TGTGCCATCAGTGAGTCGCAGGGGGCCACAGATACGCAGTATTTT.